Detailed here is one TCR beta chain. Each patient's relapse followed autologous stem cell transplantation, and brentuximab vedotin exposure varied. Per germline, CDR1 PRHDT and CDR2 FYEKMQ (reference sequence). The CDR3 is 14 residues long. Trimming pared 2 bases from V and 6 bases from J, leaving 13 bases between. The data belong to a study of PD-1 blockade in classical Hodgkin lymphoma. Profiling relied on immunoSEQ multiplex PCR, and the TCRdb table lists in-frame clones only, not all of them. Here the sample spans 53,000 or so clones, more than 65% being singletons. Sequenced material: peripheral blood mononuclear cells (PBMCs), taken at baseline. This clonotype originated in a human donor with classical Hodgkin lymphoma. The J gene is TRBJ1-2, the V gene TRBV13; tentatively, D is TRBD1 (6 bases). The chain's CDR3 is CASSLYGTGHGYTF. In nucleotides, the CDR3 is TGTGCCAGCAGCTTATATGGTACAGGGCATGGCTACACCTTC.